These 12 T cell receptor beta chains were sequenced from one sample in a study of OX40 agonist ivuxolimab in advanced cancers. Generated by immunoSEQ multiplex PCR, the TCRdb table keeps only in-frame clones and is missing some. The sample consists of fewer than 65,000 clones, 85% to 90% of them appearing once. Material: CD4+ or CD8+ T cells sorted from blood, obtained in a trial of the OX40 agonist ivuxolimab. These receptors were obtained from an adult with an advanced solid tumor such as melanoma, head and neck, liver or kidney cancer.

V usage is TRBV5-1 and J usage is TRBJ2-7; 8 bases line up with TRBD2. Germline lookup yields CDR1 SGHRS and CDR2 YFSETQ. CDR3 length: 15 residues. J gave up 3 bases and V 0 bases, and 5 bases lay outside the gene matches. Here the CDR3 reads CASSLGGGGIYEQYF. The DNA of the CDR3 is TGCGCCAGCAGCTTGGGCGGCGGGGGGATCTACGAGCAGTACTTC.

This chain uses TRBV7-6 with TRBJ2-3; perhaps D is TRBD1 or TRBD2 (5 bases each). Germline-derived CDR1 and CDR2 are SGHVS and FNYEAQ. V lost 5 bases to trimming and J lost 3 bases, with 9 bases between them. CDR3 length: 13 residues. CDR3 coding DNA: TGTGCCAGCAGCGGGGACGGAACAGATACGCAGTATTTT. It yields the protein CASSGDGTDTQYF.

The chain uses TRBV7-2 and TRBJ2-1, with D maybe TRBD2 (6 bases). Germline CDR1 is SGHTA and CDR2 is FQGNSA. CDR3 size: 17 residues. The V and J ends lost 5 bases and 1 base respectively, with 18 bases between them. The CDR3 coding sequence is TGTGCCAGCAGCGAACATACCCTAGCGAAGTCCTACAATGAGCAGTTCTTC. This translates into CASSEHTLAKSYNEQFF.

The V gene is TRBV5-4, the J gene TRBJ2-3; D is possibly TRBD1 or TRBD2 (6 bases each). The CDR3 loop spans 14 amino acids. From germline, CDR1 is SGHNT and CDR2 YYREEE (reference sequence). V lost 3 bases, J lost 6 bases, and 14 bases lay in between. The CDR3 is CASSSGPGADTQYF. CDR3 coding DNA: TGTGCCAGCAGCTCGGGGCCGGGGGCGGATACGCAGTATTTT.

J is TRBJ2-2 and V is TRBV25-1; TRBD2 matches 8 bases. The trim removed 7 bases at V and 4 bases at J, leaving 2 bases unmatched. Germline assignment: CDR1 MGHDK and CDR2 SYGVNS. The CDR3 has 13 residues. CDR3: CASKRELTGELFF. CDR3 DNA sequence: TGTGCCAGCAAGCGGGAGCTCACCGGGGAGCTGTTTTTT.

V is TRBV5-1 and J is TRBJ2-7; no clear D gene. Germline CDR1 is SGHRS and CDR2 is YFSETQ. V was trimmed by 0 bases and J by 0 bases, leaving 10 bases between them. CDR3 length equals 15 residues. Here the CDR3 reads CASSLAVGTSYEQYF. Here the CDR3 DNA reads TGCGCCAGCAGCTTGGCGGTCGGAACCTCCTACGAGCAGTACTTC.

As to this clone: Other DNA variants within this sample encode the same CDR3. The CDR3 region has the DNA TGTGCCAGCAGTTCTAGCGGCCTTTCCTACAATGAGCAGTTCTTC. Translation gives CASSSSGLSYNEQFF. The rearrangement links TRBV27 to TRBJ2-1; 7 bases are shared with TRBD2. J gave up 1 base and V 4 bases, and 4 bases lay outside the gene matches. CDR1 and CDR2 from the germline V gene are MNHEY and SMNVEV (reference sequence). The CDR3 has 15 amino acids.

The CDR3 reads CASSLTGDYGYTF. In nucleotides, the CDR3 is TGCGCCAGCAGCCTGACAGGGGACTATGGCTACACCTTC. The V and J genes are TRBV5-1 and TRBJ1-2; 8 bases map to TRBD1. V lost 4 bases to trimming and J lost 3 bases; unmatched junction nucleotides: 2. The CDR3 contains 13 residues. CDR1 is SGHRS and CDR2 is YFSETQ in the germline V gene. Full variable domain (rest looked up from reference TRBV5-1 and TRBJ1-2): KAGVTQTPRYLIKTRGQQVTLSCSPISGHRSVSWYQQTPGQGLQFLFEYFSETQRNKGNFPGRFSGRQFSNSRSEMNVSTLELGDSALYLCASSLTGDYGYTFGSGTRLTVV.

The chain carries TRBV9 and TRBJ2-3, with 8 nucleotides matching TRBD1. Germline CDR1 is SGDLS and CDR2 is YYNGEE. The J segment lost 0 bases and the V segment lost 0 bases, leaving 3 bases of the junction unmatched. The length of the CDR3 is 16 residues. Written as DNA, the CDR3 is TGTGCCAGCAGCGTAGCTACAGGGGGGAGCACAGATACGCAGTATTTT. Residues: CASSVATGGSTDTQYF. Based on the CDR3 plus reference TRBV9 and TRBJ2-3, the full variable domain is DSGVTQTPKHLITATGQRVTLRCSPRSGDLSVYWYQQSLDQGLQFLIQYYNGEERAKGNILERFSAQQFPDLHSELNLSSLELGDSALYFCASSVATGGSTDTQYFGPGTRLTVL.

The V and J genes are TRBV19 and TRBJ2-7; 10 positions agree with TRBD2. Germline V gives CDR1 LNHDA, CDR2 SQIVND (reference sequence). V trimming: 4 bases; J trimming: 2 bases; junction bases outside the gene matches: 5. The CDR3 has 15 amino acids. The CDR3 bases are TGTGCCAGTAGTACATCAGCGGGAGGGCCCTACGAGCAGTACTTC. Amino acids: CASSTSAGGPYEQYF. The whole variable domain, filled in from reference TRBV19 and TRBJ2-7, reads DGGITQSPKYLFRKEGQNVTLSCEQNLNHDAMYWYRQDPGQGLRLIYYSQIVNDFQKGDIAEGYSVSREKKESFPLTVTSAQKNPTAFYLCASSTSAGGPYEQYFGPGTRLTVT.

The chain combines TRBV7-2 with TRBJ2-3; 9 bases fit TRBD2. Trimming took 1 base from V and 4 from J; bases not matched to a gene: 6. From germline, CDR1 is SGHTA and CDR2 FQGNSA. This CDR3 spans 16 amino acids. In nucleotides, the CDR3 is TGTGCCAGCAGCTTAGGCGGGAGGGCCTGGGCAGATACGCAGTATTTT. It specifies CASSLGGRAWADTQYF.

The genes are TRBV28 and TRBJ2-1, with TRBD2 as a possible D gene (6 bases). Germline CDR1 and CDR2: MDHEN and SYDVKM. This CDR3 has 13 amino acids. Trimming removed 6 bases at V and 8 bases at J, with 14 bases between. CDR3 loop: CASSPSVSYEQFF. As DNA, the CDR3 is TGTGCCAGCAGCCCTAGCGTCAGCTATGAGCAGTTCTTC.